Below, 22 T cell receptor beta chains from the same sample are listed, as sequenced in a study of CD8 T cells in Susac syndrome. After extraction with the RNeasy kit, roughly 0.5 to 1 ug of the RNA was reverse transcribed using random hexamers. TCRdb used MiXCR to reprocess the immunoSEQ multiplex PCR reads, holding one entry per CDR3 protein. The sample records around 100,000 distinct CDR3 sequences, roughly 96% being singletons. Sequencing was done on a sample of CD8+ T cells from PBMCs. These receptors were obtained from a human donor with Susac syndrome.

V gene TRBV5-1 combines with J gene TRBJ2-6; no reliable D call. Germline CDR1 is SGHRS and CDR2 is YFSETQ. The CDR3 runs to 17 residues. The V and J ends lost 5 bases and 0 bases respectively, with 15 bases between them. The CDR3 spells CASRPRAVDSGANVLTF. CDR3 in DNA: TGCGCCAGCAGACCCCGGGCAGTCGACTCTGGGGCCAACGTCCTGACTTTC.

This chain uses TRBV7-9 with TRBJ2-1; D might be TRBD1 or TRBD2, each matching 5 bases. The CDR3 runs to 16 residues. Germline CDR1 SEHNR, CDR2 FQNEAQ (reference sequence). With 4 bases removed from V and 2 bases from J, the gap between germline ends came to 15 bases. CDR3: CASSSFGASPYNEQFF. The CDR3 DNA sequence: TGTGCCAGCAGCTCATTCGGGGCCTCACCCTACAATGAGCAGTTCTTC.

The genes are TRBV12-3 or TRBV12-4 and TRBJ1-5, with D possibly TRBD1 on 5 matching bases. V shed 4 bases and J shed 3 bases, with 10 bases lying between them. The CDR3 contains 14 residues. CDR3 region: CASSSGGDNQPQHF. CDR3 nucleotides: TGTGCCAGCAGTTCCGGGGGTGACAATCAGCCCCAGCATTTT.

This sequence joins TRBV12-3 or TRBV12-4 and TRBJ1-4; D call uncertain. V lost 3 bases, J lost 5 bases, and 10 bases lay in between. CDR3 size: 14 residues. The CDR3 DNA reads as TGTGCCAGCAGTTTCCCACTTCGAAATGAAAAACTGTTTTTT. Encoded protein: CASSFPLRNEKLFF.

The chain uses TRBV29-1 and TRBJ2-1; D perhaps matches TRBD2 (6 bases). Trimming removed 3 bases from V and 0 bases from J, with 6 bases in between. Germline V gene sequence: CDR1 SQVTM, CDR2 ANQGSEA. This CDR3 is built from 13 residues. CDR3 residues: CSVDGGSYNEQFF. The CDR3 nucleotides read TGCAGCGTTGACGGGGGCTCCTACAATGAGCAGTTCTTC.

This chain uses TRBV15 with TRBJ2-3, with 8 bases fitting TRBD2. The V and J ends lost 0 bases and 6 bases, in that order; junction bases with no gene match: 11. CDR1 LNHNV and CDR2 YYDKDF come from the germline V gene (reference sequence). The CDR3 is 17 amino acids. DNA of the CDR3: TGTGCCACCAGCAGAGACTGGGGGAGCGGGGGAGTGGATACGCAGTATTTT. This translates into CATSRDWGSGGVDTQYF.

The genes are TRBV18 and TRBJ2-1, with 9 bases lining up with TRBD2. CDR1 is KGHSH, CDR2 LQKENI, per germline. V was pared by 4 bases and J by 4 bases, with 5 bases of the junction left unmatched. This CDR3 contains 15 residues. The CDR3 nucleotides are TGTGCCAGCTCACTTAGCGGGAGTGGTTACAATGAGCAGTTCTTC. Amino acid sequence: CASSLSGSGYNEQFF.

This sequence joins TRBV29-1 and TRBJ1-1, with D possibly matching TRBD1 (6 bases). The V gene's germline CDR1 is SQVTM and CDR2 ANQGSEA. There are 16 residues in the CDR3. Between the trimmed V and J ends, which lost 6 bases and 10 bases, there was a span of 30 bases. The DNA for the CDR3 is TGCAGCGTCGGATCCTCGAGGGGCCCGGAGGGGGGCGTAGCTTTCTTT. Its protein is CSVGSSRGPEGGVAFF.

This rearrangement joins TRBV7-3 to TRBJ2-6, with D maybe TRBD1 (6 bases). Trimming stripped 4 bases from V and 0 bases from J, with 16 bases between. The CDR3 contains 18 residues. CDR1 is SGHTA and CDR2 is FQGTGA in the germline V gene. The CDR3 bases are TGTGCCAGCAGCTCCCCGCCGGGACACCACTCTGGGGCCAACGTCCTGACTTTC. Translated, it gives CASSSPPGHHSGANVLTF.

The rearrangement joins TRBV20-1 to TRBJ2-1, with TRBD1 identical over 8 bases. The CDR3 extends over 13 amino acids. Trimming cost V 5 bases and J 6 bases; bases outside gene matches: 6. Germline V CDR1 and CDR2: DFQATT, SNEGSKA (reference sequence). The CDR3 sequence: CSASGTGGNEQFF. The CDR3 bases are TGCAGTGCTTCCGGGACAGGAGGCAATGAGCAGTTCTTC.

The rearrangement links TRBV12-3 or TRBV12-4 to TRBJ2-1; D uncertain. Trimming removed 6 bases at V and 7 bases at J, with 13 bases between. The CDR3 covers 13 residues. The CDR3 region is CASSNGWGNEQFF. The CDR3 bases are TGTGCCAGCAGCAATGGGTGGGGAAATGAGCAGTTCTTC.

The chain joins TRBV24-1 to TRBJ2-2; weak D call: TRBD2 (6 bases). CDR1 is KGHDR and CDR2 is SFDVKD in the germline V gene. Deletions cut 4 bases from V and 6 bases from J, with 17 bases between. This CDR3 region has 16 residues. In DNA form, the CDR3 reads TGTGCCACCAGTGACGCCGGGAGAGAAGGTTCCGGGGAGCTGTTTTTT. Protein: CATSDAGREGSGELFF.

This chain uses TRBV27 with TRBJ1-5; D is possibly TRBD1 (6 bases). V shed 6 bases and J shed 4 bases, with 16 bases lying between them. This CDR3 is 15 amino acids long. In germline, CDR1 is MNHEY, CDR2 SMNVEV (reference sequence). The CDR3 bases are TGTGCCAGCAGCGATCAGGGGAGGGGGAATCAGCCCCAGCATTTT. The encoded protein is CASSDQGRGNQPQHF.

This clonotype appeared once. The chain uses TRBV6-5 and TRBJ2-5; 9 positions agree with TRBD1. The CDR3 is 15 residues long. Trimming removed 7 bases from V and 3 bases from J; junction bases left unmatched: 9. CDR1 is MNHEY, CDR2 SVGAGI, per germline. The CDR3 sequence is CASMRRDRVKETQYF. DNA of the CDR3: TGTGCCAGCATGAGGCGGGACAGGGTAAAAGAGACCCAGTACTTC.

The chain employs TRBV20-1 and TRBJ1-1, with D unresolved. Trimming removed 5 bases at V and 7 bases at J, with 14 bases between. Germline V CDR1 and CDR2: DFQATT, SNEGSKA (reference sequence). The CDR3 is 12 residues long. The CDR3 nucleotides are TGCAGTGCTCCTGCCCGACTGAGTGAAGCTTTCTTT. Translated, it gives CSAPARLSEAFF.

Only one count was recorded for this clonotype. The V call is TRBV15, the J call TRBJ1-6; possible D gene TRBD1, 6 bases. This CDR3 region has 16 residues. Trimming took 5 bases from V and 9 from J, leaving 20 bases between them. Germline loops: CDR1 LNHNV, CDR2 YYDKDF (reference sequence). CDR3: CATSGGEGGQISPLHF. The CDR3 region has the DNA TGTGCCACCAGCGGTGGGGAGGGGGGGCAGATTTCACCCCTCCACTTT.

The V and J genes are TRBV5-5 and TRBJ1-6; D ambiguous. There are 13 residues in the CDR3. The V gene's germline CDR1 is SGHKS and CDR2 YYEKEE (reference sequence). V was pared by 2 bases and J by 7 bases, with 7 bases between. The CDR3 sequence: CASSFRRNSPLHF. The CDR3 DNA follows: TGTGCCAGCAGCTTCAGACGGAATTCACCCCTCCACTTT.

This chain uses TRBV7-9 with TRBJ2-5; a weak D match, TRBD1 (5 bases). CDR1 and CDR2 (germline): SEHNR, FQNEAQ (reference sequence). The CDR3 runs 14 residues. Trimming removed 7 bases from V and 3 bases from J, with 15 bases in between. Here the CDR3 DNA reads TGTGCCAGCACCCTTCTGGGGCCCGAAGAGACCCAGTACTTC. This codes for CASTLLGPEETQYF.

This clonotype was detected once. V gene TRBV6-5 combines with J gene TRBJ2-2; D remains unclear. Germline CDR1 and CDR2: MNHEY and SVGAGI. V was pared by 4 bases and J by 3 bases, with 9 bases between. This CDR3 comprises 14 residues. Written as DNA, the CDR3 is TGTGCCAGCAGTTCCGGGCGCTACACCGGGGAGCTGTTTTTT. Its translation is CASSSGRYTGELFF.

The gene calls are TRBV4-1 and TRBJ1-1; D is ambiguous. CDR3 length: 14 residues. Trimming stripped 3 bases from V and 4 bases from J, with 12 bases between. Germline CDR1 and CDR2: MGHRA and YSYEKL. For the CDR3, the DNA is TGCGCCAGCAGCCAGGAGCTAGTCCCCACTGAAGCTTTCTTT. Encoded protein: CASSQELVPTEAFF.

This clonotype was recorded once. The chain links TRBV7-9 to TRBJ2-7; TRBD2 agrees at 7 bases. The CDR3 sequence is 14 residues long. The germline V gene has CDR1 SEHNR and CDR2 FQNEAQ (reference sequence). J lost 5 bases, V lost 8 bases, and 12 bases had no gene match. Here the CDR3 reads CASWEEGGPDEQYF. CDR3 in DNA: TGTGCCAGCTGGGAGGAGGGAGGGCCCGACGAGCAGTACTTC. The entire variable domain, with the rest obtained from reference TRBV7-9 and TRBJ2-7, is as follows: DTGVSQNPRHKITKRGQNVTFRCDPISEHNRLYWYRQTLGQGPEFLTYFQNEAQLEKSRLLSDRFSAERPKGSFSTLEIQRTEQGDSAMYLCASWEEGGPDEQYFGPGTRLTVT.

CDR3: CASSSIWTGIPHLYEQYF. The CDR3 DNA reads as TGTGCCAGCAGTTCGATTTGGACAGGGATCCCTCATCTATACGAGCAGTACTTC. The chain links TRBV25-1 to TRBJ2-7; 8 positions match TRBD1. Trimming took 5 bases from V and 4 from J; bases not matched to a gene: 19. Germline V gene data show CDR1 as MGHDK and CDR2 as SYGVNS. This CDR3 region has 18 residues.